This TCR beta chain was profiled in a study of blood T cell repertoires in COVID-19. As handled by the study authors: For nucleated cells, counts were estimated from reference gene primer amplification. This table comes from immunoSEQ multiplex PCR, and its TCRdb copy is limited to in-frame clones, with some not included. V, J and clone size are taken as reported in that table, and D and trimming were inferred from the DNA itself. The table shows 250,000 to 300,000 clones, with 70% to 90% occurring only once. The germline V gene has CDR1 MDHEN and CDR2 SYDVKM. The V gene end was trimmed by 3 bases and the J gene end by 8 bases; junction bases not matched to a gene: 11. The CDR3 spans 16 residues.

V usage is TRBV28 and J usage is TRBJ1-2, with 11 bases lining up with TRBD1. The specimen sequenced was peripheral blood. This TCR was recovered from a man between 60 and 75 years old who had recovered from COVID-19. CDR3 nucleotides: TGTGCCAGCAGTTTGTCGGCCCAGGGACAGGGGGAAGGCTACACCTTC. It specifies CASSLSAQGQGEGYTF.